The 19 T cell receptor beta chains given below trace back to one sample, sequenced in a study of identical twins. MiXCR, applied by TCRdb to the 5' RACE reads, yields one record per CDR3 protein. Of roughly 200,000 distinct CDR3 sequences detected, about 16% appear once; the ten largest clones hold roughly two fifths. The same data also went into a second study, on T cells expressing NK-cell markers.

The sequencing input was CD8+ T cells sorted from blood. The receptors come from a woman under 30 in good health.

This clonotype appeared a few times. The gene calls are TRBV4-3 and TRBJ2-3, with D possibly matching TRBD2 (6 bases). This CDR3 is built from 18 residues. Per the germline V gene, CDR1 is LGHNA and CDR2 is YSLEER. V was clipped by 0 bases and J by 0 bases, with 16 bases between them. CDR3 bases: TGCGCCAGCAGCCAAGAGGTATTTGGGCGGGAAAGCACAGATACGCAGTATTTT. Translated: CASSQEVFGRESTDTQYF.

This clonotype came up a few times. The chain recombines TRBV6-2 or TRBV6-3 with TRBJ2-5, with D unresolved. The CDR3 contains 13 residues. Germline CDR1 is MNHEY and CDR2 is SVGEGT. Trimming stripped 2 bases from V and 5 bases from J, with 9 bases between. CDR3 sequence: CASSYGGRETQYF. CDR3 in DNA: TGTGCCAGCAGTTACGGTGGTAGGGAGACCCAGTACTTC.

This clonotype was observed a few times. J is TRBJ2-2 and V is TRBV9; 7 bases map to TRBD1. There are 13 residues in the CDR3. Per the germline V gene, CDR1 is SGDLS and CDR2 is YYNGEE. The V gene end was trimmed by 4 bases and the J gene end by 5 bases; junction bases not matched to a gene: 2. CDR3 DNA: TGTGCCAGCAGCACAGGGGTAACCGGGGAGCTGTTTTTT. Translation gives CASSTGVTGELFF.

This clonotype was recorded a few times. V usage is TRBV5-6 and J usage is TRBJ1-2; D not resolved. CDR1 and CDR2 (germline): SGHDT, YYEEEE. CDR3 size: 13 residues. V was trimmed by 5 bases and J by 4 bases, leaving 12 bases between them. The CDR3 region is CASRSGLSYGYTF. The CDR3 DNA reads TGTGCCAGCAGGTCGGGGTTATCCTATGGCTACACCTTC. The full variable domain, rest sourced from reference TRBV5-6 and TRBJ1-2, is DAGVTQSPTHLIKTRGQQVTLRCSPKSGHDTVSWYQQALGQGPQFIFQYYEEEERQRGNFPDRFSGHQFPNYSSELNVNALLLGDSALYLCASRSGLSYGYTFGSGTRLTVV.

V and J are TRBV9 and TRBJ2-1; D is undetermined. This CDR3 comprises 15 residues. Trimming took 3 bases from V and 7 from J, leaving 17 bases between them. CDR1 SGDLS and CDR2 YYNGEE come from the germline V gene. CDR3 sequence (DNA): TGTGCCAGCAGCGAGAGAGACTTCTACCTTAATGAGCAGTTCTTC. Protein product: CASSERDFYLNEQFF. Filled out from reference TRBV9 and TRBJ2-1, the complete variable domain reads DSGVTQTPKHLITATGQRVTLRCSPRSGDLSVYWYQQSLDQGLQFLIQYYNGEERAKGNILERFSAQQFPDLHSELNLSSLELGDSALYFCASSERDFYLNEQFFGPGTRLTVL.

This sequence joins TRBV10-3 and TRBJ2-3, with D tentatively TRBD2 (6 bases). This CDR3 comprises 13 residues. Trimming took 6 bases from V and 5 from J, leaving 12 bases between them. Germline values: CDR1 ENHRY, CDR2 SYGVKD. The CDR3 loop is CAIRGGAGDTQYF. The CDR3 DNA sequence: TGTGCCATCAGAGGCGGGGCGGGAGATACGCAGTATTTT.

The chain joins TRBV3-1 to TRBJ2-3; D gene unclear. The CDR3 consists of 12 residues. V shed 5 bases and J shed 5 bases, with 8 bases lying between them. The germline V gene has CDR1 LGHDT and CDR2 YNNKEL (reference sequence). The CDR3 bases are TGTGCCAGCAGCTTCCCGCTAGATACGCAGTATTTT. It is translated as CASSFPLDTQYF.

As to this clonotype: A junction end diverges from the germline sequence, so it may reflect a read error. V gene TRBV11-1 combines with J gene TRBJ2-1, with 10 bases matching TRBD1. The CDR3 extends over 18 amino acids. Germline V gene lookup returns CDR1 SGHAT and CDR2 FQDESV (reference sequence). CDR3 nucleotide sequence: TGTGCCGGCAGCCCTGACAGGGGGCGGACTTTGGACTACAATGAGCAGTTCTTC. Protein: CAGSPDRGRTLDYNEQFF.

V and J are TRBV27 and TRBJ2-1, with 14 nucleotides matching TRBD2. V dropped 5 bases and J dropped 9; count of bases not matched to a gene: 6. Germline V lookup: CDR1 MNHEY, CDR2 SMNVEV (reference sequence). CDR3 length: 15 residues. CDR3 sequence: CASSTGTSGSVEQFF. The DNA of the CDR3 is TGTGCCAGCAGTACCGGGACTAGCGGGAGTGTTGAGCAGTTCTTC.

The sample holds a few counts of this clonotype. The CDR3: CASTTGGWGDTQYF. CDR3 DNA: TGTGCCAGTACCACAGGGGGCTGGGGAGATACGCAGTATTTT. This chain connects TRBV19 to TRBJ2-3; 9 bases are shared with TRBD1. Trimming removed 7 bases from V and 5 bases from J; junction bases left unmatched: 7. CDR1 LNHDA and CDR2 SQIVND come from the germline V gene (reference sequence). The CDR3 loop spans 14 amino acids.

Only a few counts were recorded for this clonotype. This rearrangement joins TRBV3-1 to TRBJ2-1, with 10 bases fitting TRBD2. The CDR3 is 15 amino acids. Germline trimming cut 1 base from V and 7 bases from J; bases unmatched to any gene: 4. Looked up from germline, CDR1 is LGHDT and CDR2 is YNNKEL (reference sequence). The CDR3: CASSQVAGGWNEQFF. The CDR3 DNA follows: TGTGCCAGCAGCCAAGTAGCGGGGGGATGGAATGAGCAGTTCTTC.

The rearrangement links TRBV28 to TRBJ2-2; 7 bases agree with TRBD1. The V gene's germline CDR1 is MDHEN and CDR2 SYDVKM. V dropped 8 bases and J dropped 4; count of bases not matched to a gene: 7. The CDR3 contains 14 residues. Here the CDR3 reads CASQPRDSTGELFF. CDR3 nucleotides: TGTGCCAGCCAGCCCCGGGACAGCACCGGGGAGCTGTTTTTT. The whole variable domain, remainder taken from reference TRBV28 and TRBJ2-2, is DVKVTQSSRYLVKRTGEKVFLECVQDMDHENMFWYRQDPGLGLRLIYFSYDVKMKEKGDIPEGYSVSREKKERFSLILESASTNQTSMYLCASQPRDSTGELFFGEGSRLTVL.

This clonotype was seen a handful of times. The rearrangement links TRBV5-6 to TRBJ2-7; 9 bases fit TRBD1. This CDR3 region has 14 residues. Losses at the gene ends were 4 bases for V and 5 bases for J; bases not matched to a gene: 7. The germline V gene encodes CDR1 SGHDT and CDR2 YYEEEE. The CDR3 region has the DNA TGTGCCAGCAGCCCAGGACAGGGGTTCCACGAGCAGTACTTC. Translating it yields CASSPGQGFHEQYF.

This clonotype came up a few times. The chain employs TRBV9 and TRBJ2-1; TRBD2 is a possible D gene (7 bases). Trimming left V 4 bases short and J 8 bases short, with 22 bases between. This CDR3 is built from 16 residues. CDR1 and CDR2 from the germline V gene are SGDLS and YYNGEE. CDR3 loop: CASSSQGRATSDEQFF. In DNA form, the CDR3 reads TGTGCCAGCAGCTCGCAGGGGAGGGCCACCAGCGATGAGCAGTTCTTC. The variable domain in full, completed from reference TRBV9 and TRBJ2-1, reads DSGVTQTPKHLITATGQRVTLRCSPRSGDLSVYWYQQSLDQGLQFLIQYYNGEERAKGNILERFSAQQFPDLHSELNLSSLELGDSALYFCASSSQGRATSDEQFFGPGTRLTVL.

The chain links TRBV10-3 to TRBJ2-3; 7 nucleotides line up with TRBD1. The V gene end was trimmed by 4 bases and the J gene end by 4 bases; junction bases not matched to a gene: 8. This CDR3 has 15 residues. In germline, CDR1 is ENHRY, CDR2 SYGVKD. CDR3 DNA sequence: TGTGCCATCAGTGGCCGACAGGGAGAAGCAGATACGCAGTATTTT. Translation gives CAISGRQGEADTQYF.

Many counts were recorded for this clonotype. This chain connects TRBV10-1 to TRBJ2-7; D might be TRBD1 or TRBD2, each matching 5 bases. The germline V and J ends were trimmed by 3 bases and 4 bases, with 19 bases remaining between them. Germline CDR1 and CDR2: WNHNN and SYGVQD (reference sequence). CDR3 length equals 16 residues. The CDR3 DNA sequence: TGCGCCAGCAGTGACTCCGGTGGGGGAACGGGATACGAGCAGTACTTC. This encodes CASSDSGGGTGYEQYF.

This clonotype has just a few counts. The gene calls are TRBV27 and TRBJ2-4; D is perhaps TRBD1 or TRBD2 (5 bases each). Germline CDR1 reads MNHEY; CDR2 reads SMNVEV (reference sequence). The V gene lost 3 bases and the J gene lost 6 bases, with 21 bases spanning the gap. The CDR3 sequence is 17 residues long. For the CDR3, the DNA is TGTGCCAGCAGTTTGAGCAGGGTGGGAGAGGGGAGAAACATTCAGTACTTC. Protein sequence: CASSLSRVGEGRNIQYF.

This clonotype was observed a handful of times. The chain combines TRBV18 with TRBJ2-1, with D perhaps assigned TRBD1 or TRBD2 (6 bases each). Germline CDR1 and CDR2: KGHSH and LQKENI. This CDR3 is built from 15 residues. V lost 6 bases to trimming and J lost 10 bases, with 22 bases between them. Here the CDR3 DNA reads TGTGCCAGCTCGTACTTGGGGGGCCGCGCGTGGGAGCAGTTCTTC. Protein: CASSYLGGRAWEQFF.

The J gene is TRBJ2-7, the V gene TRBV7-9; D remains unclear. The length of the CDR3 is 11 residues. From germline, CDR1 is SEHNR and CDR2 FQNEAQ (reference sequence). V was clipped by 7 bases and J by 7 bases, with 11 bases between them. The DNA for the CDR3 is TGTGCCAGCATCCAAGGGCGGGAGCAGTACTTC. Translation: CASIQGREQYF.